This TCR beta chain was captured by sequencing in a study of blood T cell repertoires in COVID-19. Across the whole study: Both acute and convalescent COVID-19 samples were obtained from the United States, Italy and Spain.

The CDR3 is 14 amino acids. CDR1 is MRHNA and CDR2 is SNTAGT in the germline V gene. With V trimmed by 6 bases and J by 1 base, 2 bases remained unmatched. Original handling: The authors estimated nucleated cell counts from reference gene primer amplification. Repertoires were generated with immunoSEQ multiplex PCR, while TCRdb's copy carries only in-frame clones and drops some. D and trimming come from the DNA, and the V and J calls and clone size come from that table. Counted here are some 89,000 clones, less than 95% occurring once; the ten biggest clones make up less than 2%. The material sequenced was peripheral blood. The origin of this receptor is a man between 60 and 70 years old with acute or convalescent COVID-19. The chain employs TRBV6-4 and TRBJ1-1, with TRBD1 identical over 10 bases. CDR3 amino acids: CASRRDRGNTEAFF. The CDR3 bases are TGTGCCAGCAGGCGGGACAGGGGGAACACTGAAGCTTTCTTT.